This TCR beta chain is drawn from a study of blood T cell repertoires in COVID-19. A remark on this clone: A junction end diverges from the germline sequence, so it may reflect a read error. At the DNA level, this CDR3 is encoded by other sequences in the same sample as well.

The CDR3 totals 15 residues. CDR1 and CDR2 from the germline V gene are SGHTA and FQGTGA. The data were produced by immunoSEQ multiplex PCR, yet TCRdb's version contains in-frame clones alone and is incomplete. Altogether about 240,000 clones are present, around 89% being singletons, with the ten largest covering under 10%. The TCR sequence derives from a man between 40 and 49 years old who had recovered from COVID-19. The sequenced material came from PBMCs or T cells enriched from blood (not recorded which). The V call is TRBV7-3, the J call TRBJ1-2; 10 positions agree with TRBD1. The CDR3 region is CASSPNGGQGTGYTF. Here the CDR3 DNA reads TGTGCCAGCAGCCCTAACGGGGGACAGGGGACTGGCTACACTTTC. Complete variable domain (other parts from reference TRBV7-3 and TRBJ1-2): GAGVSQTPSNKVTEKGKYVELRCDPISGHTALYWYRQSLGQGPEFLIYFQGTGAADDSGLPNDRFFAVRPEGSVSTLKIQRTERGDSAVYLCASSPNGGQGTGYTFGSGTRLTVV.